This T cell receptor (beta chain) was observed in a study of T cells of healthy individuals. There are many counts of this clonotype. The CDR3 runs to 13 residues. CDR1 SQVTM and CDR2 ANQGSEA come from the germline V gene. The V end lost 6 bases, the J end lost 2 bases, and 11 bases lay between the germline ends. TCRdb recomputed calls from the 5' RACE reads with MiXCR, one row per CDR3 protein. The data contain 45,000 to 60,000 distinct CDR3 sequences, roughly 14% of them singletons. J is TRBJ1-5 and V is TRBV29-1; no clear D. This clonotype was obtained from a human donor in good health. The CDR3 DNA is TGCAGCGTCCGAGCGGCGGGCAATCAGCCCCAGCATTTT. This translates into CSVRAAGNQPQHF.